Each of the 30 T cell receptor beta chains below was sequenced from the same sample in a study of patients and donors after allogeneic stem cell transplantation. TCRdb re-derived calls from the RT-PCR reads in MiXCR, one entry per CDR3 protein. Of 390,000 or so distinct CDR3 sequences listed, 16% were seen once; the top ten hold around 7.2%. The source material was blood, either unsorted or a sorted T cell fraction (not recorded which). The receptors derive from a human donor who was either an allogeneic HSCT recipient or a stem cell or donor lymphocyte infusion donor (not recorded which). It is not recorded whose cells these are; they may come from a transplant donor.

The table lists this clonotype with a few counts. The J gene is TRBJ2-5, the V gene TRBV20-1, with TRBD2 identical over 7 bases. CDR1 and CDR2 (germline): DFQATT, SNEGSKA (reference sequence). This CDR3 region has 15 residues. Trimming took 6 bases from V and 4 from J; bases not matched to a gene: 14. CDR3 coding DNA: TGCAGTGCACCGAAGGGCGGGAGCCCCCGAGAGACCCAGTACTTC. Translating it yields CSAPKGGSPRETQYF.

This clonotype was counted at least ten times. The V gene is TRBV3-1, the J gene TRBJ2-7; TRBD2 aligns across 8 bases. This CDR3 is 14 amino acids long. With V trimmed by 7 bases and J by 3 bases, 8 bases remained unmatched. Germline CDR1 LGHDT, CDR2 YNNKEL (reference sequence). This CDR3 is CASTRGLADYEQYF. DNA of the CDR3: TGTGCCAGCACCCGCGGACTAGCAGACTACGAGCAGTACTTC.

V usage is TRBV30 and J usage is TRBJ2-7; maybe TRBD1 (6 bases). V was clipped by 0 bases and J by 0 bases, with 9 bases between them. Germline V gene sequence: CDR1 GTSNPN, CDR2 SVGIG (reference sequence). The CDR3 is made up of 14 amino acids. The CDR3 DNA is TGTGCCTGGAGTGTGCGCAGGGGCTCCTACGAGCAGTACTTC. It yields the protein CAWSVRRGSYEQYF.

The rearrangement links TRBV21-1 to TRBJ2-7; the DNA was not used to check the table's D call, TRBD1. TRBV21-1 is marked as a pseudogene. This CDR3 has 16 residues. CDR3 amino acids: CASSPPNRQGVYEQYF. The CDR3 bases are TGTGCCAGCAGCCCACCAAACCGACAGGGCGTTTACGAGCAGTACTTC.

This clonotype was seen more than once but under ten times. This chain connects TRBV4-3 to TRBJ2-7; 8 positions agree with TRBD1. With V trimmed by 1 base and J by 2 bases, 4 bases remained unmatched. Germline values: CDR1 LGHNA, CDR2 YSLEER. This CDR3 is built from 15 residues. CDR3 sequence reads: CASSQGTGYPYEQYF. Written as DNA, the CDR3 is TGCGCCAGCAGCCAAGGGACAGGGTACCCCTACGAGCAGTACTTC.

V usage is TRBV6-2 or TRBV6-3 and J usage is TRBJ2-1; 7 positions agree with TRBD1. Germline V lookup: CDR1 MNHEY, CDR2 SVGEGT. CDR3 size: 14 residues. V shed 6 bases, J shed 1 base, and the junction held 3 bases outside the gene matches. The CDR3 DNA is TGTGCCAGCAGACAGGGGATTTCCTACAATGAGCAGTTCTTC. This encodes CASRQGISYNEQFF.

CDR3 protein: CAWSVSGGVDTQYF. CDR3 in DNA: TGTGCCTGGAGTGTATCAGGGGGCGTAGATACGCAGTATTTT. This chain links TRBV30 with TRBJ2-3; 8 bases map to TRBD1. This CDR3 spans 14 amino acids. Germline V gene sequence: CDR1 GTSNPN, CDR2 SVGIG (reference sequence). The ends lost 0 bases at V and 5 bases at J; junction bases unmatched: 4.

This chain connects TRBV3-1 to TRBJ2-1, with D tentatively TRBD2 (6 bases). Germline CDR1 and CDR2: LGHDT and YNNKEL (reference sequence). The ends were cut back, 3 bases at V and 4 bases at J, with 13 bases in the middle. The CDR3 has 15 amino acids. Written as DNA, the CDR3 is TGTGCCAGCAGCCACGGCGGGAAAGGGTACAATGAGCAGTTCTTC. Protein: CASSHGGKGYNEQFF.

This clonotype was detected many times. Here the CDR3 reads CATRDRGDNQPQHF. Written as DNA, the CDR3 is TGTGCCACCAGAGACAGGGGCGACAATCAGCCCCAGCATTTT. This chain joins TRBV24-1 and TRBJ1-5, with 8 bases that match TRBD1. The CDR3 is 14 residues long. Germline V lookup: CDR1 KGHDR, CDR2 SFDVKD. Germline trimming cut 7 bases from V and 3 bases from J; bases unmatched to any gene: 4.

This clonotype was detected only a few times. The V gene is TRBV6-5, the J gene TRBJ2-4; maybe TRBD1 (5 bases). V was shortened by 2 bases and J by 1 base, with 12 bases between the two germline ends. CDR3 length: 16 residues. Germline-derived CDR1 and CDR2 are MNHEY and SVGAGI. The CDR3 nucleotides are TGTGCCAGCAGTTACGAGCCAGGGTCGGCCAAAAACATTCAGTACTTC. Translated: CASSYEPGSAKNIQYF.

The gene calls are TRBV23-1 and TRBJ2-4, with D unclear. TRBV23-1 is filed as an ORF, its function uncertain. V lost 8 bases, J lost 0 bases, and 8 bases lay in between. The CDR3 covers 13 residues. The CDR3 reads CASDALAKNIQYF. The CDR3 nucleotides are TGCGCCAGCGACGCCCTAGCCAAAAACATTCAGTACTTC.

This clonotype was picked up a small number of times. This chain joins TRBV12-3 or TRBV12-4 and TRBJ2-7; 11 bases match TRBD1. Losses at the gene ends were 6 bases for V and 3 bases for J; bases not matched to a gene: 7. The CDR3 extends over 15 amino acids. The CDR3 DNA reads TGTGCCAGCAGCTCAGTGGACAGGGGGCTCTACGAGCAGTACTTC. It translates to CASSSVDRGLYEQYF.

Only a few counts were recorded for this clonotype. The rearrangement uses TRBV29-1 and TRBJ1-1; D gene unclear. Germline-derived CDR1 and CDR2 are SQVTM and ANQGSEA. V was pared by 5 bases and J by 0 bases, with 10 bases between. This CDR3 is 13 amino acids long. CDR3 nucleotides: TGCAGCGTTTTTCTGGAGCTGAACACTGAAGCTTTCTTT. It is translated as CSVFLELNTEAFF.

The V gene is TRBV27, the J gene TRBJ1-2, with 7 nucleotides matching TRBD1. The CDR3 contains 14 residues. With V trimmed by 5 bases and J by 0 bases, 3 bases remained unmatched. Germline values: CDR1 MNHEY, CDR2 SMNVEV (reference sequence). In DNA, the CDR3 is TGTGCCAGCAGTGACAGGGTAACTAACTATGGCTACACCTTC. Residues: CASSDRVTNYGYTF.

V and J are TRBV20-1 and TRBJ2-5; possible D gene TRBD2, 7 bases. Trimming removed 5 bases from V and 3 bases from J, with 16 bases in between. Germline V CDR1 and CDR2: DFQATT, SNEGSKA (reference sequence). This CDR3 comprises 14 residues. In DNA form, the CDR3 reads TGCAGTGCTCCGGGGGCAGGGAGGGAAGAGACCCAGTACTTC. Translated: CSAPGAGREETQYF.

This sequence joins TRBV5-1 and TRBJ2-7, with unresolved D. The CDR3 sequence is 14 residues long. The V end lost 4 bases, the J end lost 4 bases, and 15 bases lay between the germline ends. Per the germline V gene, CDR1 is SGHRS and CDR2 is YFSETQ. CDR3 residues: CASSPTSSVYEQYF. The CDR3 DNA reads as TGCGCCAGCAGCCCAACGAGCAGTGTTTACGAGCAGTACTTC.

This clonotype was observed a handful of times. The chain recombines TRBV6-2 or TRBV6-3 with TRBJ2-5; perhaps TRBD2 as D (5 bases). V dropped 0 bases and J dropped 3 bases, with 11 bases sitting between them. CDR3 size: 15 residues. CDR1 MNHEY and CDR2 SVGEGT come from the germline V gene. In nucleotides, the CDR3 is TGTGCCAGCAGTTACTCCGAGGACTCGAAAGAGACCCAGTACTTC. Its translation is CASSYSEDSKETQYF.

This chain uses TRBV12-3 or TRBV12-4 with TRBJ2-2; D possibly uses TRBD1 or TRBD2 (6 bases each). V was trimmed by 6 bases and J by 4 bases, leaving 12 bases between them. This CDR3 contains 14 residues. In DNA form, the CDR3 reads TGTGCCAGCAGACCTCCGGGGGCCACCGGGGAGCTGTTTTTT. Translated, it gives CASRPPGATGELFF.

There are a few counts of this clonotype. The V call is TRBV29-1, the J call TRBJ2-6; D ambiguous. CDR3 size: 16 residues. V lost 4 bases, J lost 0 bases, and 13 bases lay in between. In germline, CDR1 is SQVTM, CDR2 ANQGSEA. The DNA of the CDR3 is TGCAGCGTTGCATCTGCGCAATCCTCTGGGGCCAACGTCCTGACTTTC. Its translation is CSVASAQSSGANVLTF.

The chain links TRBV11-3 to TRBJ2-7, with 7 bases identical to TRBD1. With V trimmed by 4 bases and J by 4 bases, 10 bases remained unmatched. The V gene's germline CDR1 is SGHNT and CDR2 YENEEA. This CDR3 is built from 15 residues. In DNA, the CDR3 is TGTGCCAGCAGCTCCCCCCGGGACAGTGGTTACGAGCAGTACTTC. The encoded protein is CASSSPRDSGYEQYF.

DNA of the CDR3: TGTGCCAGCAGTTCCTCCTCGGGACGGTACTCTGGAAACACCATATATTTT. The encoded protein is CASSSSSGRYSGNTIYF. The rearrangement uses TRBV6-2 or TRBV6-3 and TRBJ1-3, with a tentative D call TRBD1 (5 bases). Germline V gene data show CDR1 as MNHEY and CDR2 as SVGEGT. The V end lost 4 bases, the J end lost 0 bases, and 16 bases lay between the germline ends. The CDR3 has 17 residues.

This clonotype has a handful of counts. This sequence joins TRBV7-3 and TRBJ1-3; 8 positions match TRBD1. The CDR3 extends over 16 amino acids. Germline CDR1 is SGHTA and CDR2 is FQGTGA. Trimming took 4 bases from V and 4 from J; bases not matched to a gene: 9. The chain's CDR3 is CASSSMDRVKGNTIYF. The DNA of the CDR3 is TGTGCCAGCAGCTCAATGGACAGGGTGAAAGGAAACACCATATATTTT.

In this sample, this clonotype turned up a few times. The CDR3 DNA is TGTGCCAGCAGCCAAGGGCGGGAGCGATACAATGAGCAGTTCTTC. Its protein is CASSQGRERYNEQFF. This rearrangement joins TRBV3-1 to TRBJ2-1; 7 bases agree with TRBD2. CDR1 and CDR2 from the germline V gene are LGHDT and YNNKEL (reference sequence). With 1 base clipped from V and 4 bases from J, the junction kept 4 bases outside the gene matches. CDR3 size: 15 residues.

This clonotype was counted only a few times. J is TRBJ1-2 and V is TRBV7-6; D call uncertain. The CDR3 runs 15 residues. The germline V and J ends were trimmed by 1 base and 1 base, with 10 bases remaining between them. The germline V gene encodes CDR1 SGHVS and CDR2 FNYEAQ. CDR3 in DNA: TGTGCCAGCAGCTTAGGCGAGGGCGTTAACTATGGCTACACCTTC. This gives the protein CASSLGEGVNYGYTF.

This clonotype has a handful of counts. The rearrangement uses TRBV20-1 and TRBJ2-5; 16 positions match TRBD2. V shed 5 bases and J 3 bases; nucleotides not matched to a gene: 3. The CDR3 is 15 amino acids. CDR1 is DFQATT, CDR2 SNEGSKA, per germline (reference sequence). CDR3 sequence (DNA): TGCAGTGCTGGGACTAGCGGGAGGGGAAAAGAGACCCAGTACTTC. It specifies CSAGTSGRGKETQYF.

The V and J genes are TRBV11-1 and TRBJ2-3; 8 nucleotides match TRBD2. V gave up 2 bases and J gave up 1 base; unmatched junction bases: 20. The CDR3 loop spans 21 amino acids. CDR1 and CDR2 (germline): SGHAT, FQDESV (reference sequence). The chain's CDR3 is CASSLTYPASGRRKGTDTQYF. DNA of the CDR3: TGTGCCAGCAGCTTAACATACCCGGCCAGCGGGAGAAGGAAGGGCACAGATACGCAGTATTTT.

This clonotype has only a few counts. The chain joins TRBV12-3 or TRBV12-4 to TRBJ2-3; TRBD2 aligns across 7 bases. The V gene end was trimmed by 2 bases and the J gene end by 11 bases; junction bases not matched to a gene: 4. The CDR3 has 12 amino acids. Here the CDR3 reads CASSLTGTMQYF. CDR3 bases: TGTGCCAGCAGTTTAACCGGGACTATGCAGTATTTT.

The J gene is TRBJ2-1, the V gene TRBV25-1; no reliable D call. Germline values: CDR1 MGHDK, CDR2 SYGVNS. There are 12 residues in the CDR3. V lost 3 bases to trimming and J lost 8 bases, with 8 bases between them. CDR3 loop: CASSDRVDEQFF. CDR3 coding DNA: TGTGCCAGCAGTGACCGGGTCGATGAGCAGTTCTTC. The full variable domain, its missing parts supplied by reference TRBV25-1 and TRBJ2-1, is EADIYQTPRYLVIGTGKKITLECSQTMGHDKMYWYQQDPGMELHLIHYSYGVNSTEKGDLSSESTVSRIRTEHFPLTLESARPSHTSQYLCASSDRVDEQFFGPGTRLTVL.

This clonotype was seen at least ten times. This rearrangement joins TRBV29-1 to TRBJ1-2; D perhaps matches TRBD1 (6 bases). This CDR3 is built from 14 residues. CDR1 and CDR2 (germline): SQVTM, ANQGSEA. V lost 6 bases to trimming and J lost 0 bases, with 14 bases between them. CDR3 in amino acids: CSVIPRGSNYGYTF. The CDR3 DNA is TGCAGCGTGATTCCCAGGGGATCTAACTATGGCTACACCTTC.

This clonotype was observed a few times. The chain carries TRBV20-1 and TRBJ2-3; D remains unclear. Trimming took 5 bases from V and 2 from J, leaving 8 bases between them. Germline CDR1 and CDR2: DFQATT and SNEGSKA (reference sequence). The CDR3 is 12 amino acids. This CDR3 reads CSAFDTTDTQYF. In DNA form, the CDR3 reads TGCAGTGCTTTCGACACCACAGATACGCAGTATTTT.